A single sample gave rise to the 23 T cell receptor beta chains below, sequenced in a study of blood T cell repertoires in COVID-19. Assay: immunoSEQ multiplex PCR; the TCRdb copy retains only in-frame clones and omits some. Among 250,000 to 300,000 clones listed, 75% to 90% were seen once. The sample consisted of peripheral blood. These receptor sequences come from a man aged 60 to 69 who had recovered from COVID-19.

The CDR3 nucleotides read TGTGCCAGCAGCACCCTGAACCACAGGACCACCTCCGAGCAGTACTTC. Translated, it gives CASSTLNHRTTSEQYF. The J gene is TRBJ2-7, the V gene TRBV21-1; the DNA was not compared with TRBD1, the D call given in the table. TRBV21-1 counts as a pseudogene. The CDR3 totals 16 residues.

The V call is TRBV5-6, the J call TRBJ2-1; D is perhaps TRBD1 (6 bases). Germline CDR1 is SGHDT and CDR2 is YYEEEE. V was pared by 4 bases and J by 7 bases, with 21 bases between. CDR3 size: 16 residues. This CDR3 reads CASSPLTGSDRNEQFF. The DNA for the CDR3 is TGTGCCAGCAGCCCGCTAACAGGGAGTGATAGGAATGAGCAGTTCTTC.

The CDR3 bases are TGTGCCATAGCGGGAGCCCCCAACGAGCAGTACTTC. Its protein is CAIAGAPNEQYF. This chain uses TRBV6-6 with TRBJ2-7, with TRBD2 matching 9 bases. J gave up 5 bases and V 10 bases, and 6 bases lay outside the gene matches. Germline V lookup: CDR1 MNHNY, CDR2 SVGAGI (reference sequence). The CDR3 runs to 12 residues.

This clone came up once. The chain links TRBV27 to TRBJ2-7, with TRBD1 identical over 7 bases. CDR1 is MNHEY, CDR2 SMNVEV, per germline (reference sequence). The CDR3 contains 16 residues. After removal of 2 bases from V and 1 base from J, the junction contained 8 bases not matched to a gene. This chain's CDR3 is CASSLTGQVGSYEQYF. CDR3 sequence (DNA): TGTGCCAGCAGTTTAACCGGACAGGTGGGTTCCTACGAGCAGTACTTC.

The chain couples TRBV12-3 or TRBV12-4 to TRBJ2-1, with D possibly being TRBD1 (6 bases). The CDR3 length is 13 residues. V lost 3 bases, J lost 7 bases, and 10 bases lay in between. This CDR3 is CASSFVQGNEQFF. For the CDR3, the DNA is TGTGCCAGCAGTTTCGTACAGGGAAATGAGCAGTTCTTC.

This clone occurred once. The J gene is TRBJ2-3, the V gene TRBV19; tentatively, D is TRBD1 (6 bases). The CDR3 spans 15 residues. Germline values: CDR1 LNHDA, CDR2 SQIVND (reference sequence). Trimming took 7 bases from V and 0 from J, leaving 14 bases between them. Written as DNA, the CDR3 is TGTGCCAGTACCCCCCAGGGGCTAAGCACAGATACGCAGTATTTT. It specifies CASTPQGLSTDTQYF.

The chain combines TRBV7-9 with TRBJ2-1; no clear D. V lost 2 bases and J lost 10, with 9 bases in between. The CDR3 has 12 residues. Germline loops: CDR1 SEHNR, CDR2 FQNEAQ (reference sequence). In DNA form, the CDR3 reads TGTGCCAGCAGCTTACTTGGCCAGGAGCAGTTCTTC. Protein sequence: CASSLLGQEQFF.

In DNA, the CDR3 is TGCGCCAGCAGCCCTGGGGCCTTTGGGCAGTTCTTC. Its protein product is CASSPGAFGQFF. The rearrangement uses TRBV10-1 and TRBJ2-1; D might be TRBD1 (5 bases). CDR3 size: 12 residues. Germline V gene sequence: CDR1 WNHNN, CDR2 SYGVQD (reference sequence). V was shortened by 6 bases and J by 12 bases, with 15 bases between the two germline ends.

V usage is TRBV4-1 and J usage is TRBJ2-1; possibly TRBD2 for D (5 bases). V dropped 0 bases and J dropped 7 bases, with 16 bases sitting between them. This CDR3 region has 16 residues. Germline V gene data show CDR1 as MGHRA and CDR2 as YSYEKL. The DNA for the CDR3 is TGCGCCAGCAGCCAAGAGGAGGACCTTGTTCGGAATGAGCAGTTCTTC. Protein product: CASSQEEDLVRNEQFF.

The CDR3 nucleotides read TGCGCCAGCAGTTATGTCGAGGGCCGCACAGATACGCAGTATTTT. This gives the protein CASSYVEGRTDTQYF. The chain employs TRBV10-1 and TRBJ2-3; maybe TRBD2 (5 bases). Trimming removed 5 bases at V and 1 base at J, with 13 bases between. Germline assignment: CDR1 WNHNN and CDR2 SYGVQD (reference sequence). This CDR3 is built from 15 residues.

The V call is TRBV12-5, the J call TRBJ2-1, with 11 bases matching TRBD2. After removal of 1 base from V and 8 bases from J, the junction contained 7 bases not matched to a gene. CDR1 is LGHNT, CDR2 FRNRAP, per germline. The CDR3 is 16 amino acids. DNA for the CDR3: TGTGCTAGTGGTTTGGGAACTAGCGGGAGTAAAGATGAGCAGTTCTTC. Amino acid sequence: CASGLGTSGSKDEQFF. Based on the CDR3 plus reference TRBV12-5 and TRBJ2-1, the full variable domain is DARVTQTPRHKVTEMGQEVTMRCQPILGHNTVFWYRQTMMQGLELLAYFRNRAPLDDSGMPKDRFSAEMPDATLATLKIQPSEPRDSAVYFCASGLGTSGSKDEQFFGPGTRLTVL.

This clone was seen only once. The same CDR3 arises from other DNA sequences in this sample as well. This rearrangement joins TRBV6-5 to TRBJ2-3; D gene uncertain. Germline V CDR1 and CDR2: MNHEY, SVGAGI. V was trimmed by 6 bases and J by 6 bases, leaving 7 bases between them. The CDR3 is 11 residues long. The CDR3 DNA sequence: TGTGCCAGCAGCCCAATGGATACGCAGTATTTT. This translates into CASSPMDTQYF.

V usage is TRBV29-1 and J usage is TRBJ2-3; D is possibly TRBD2 (6 bases). Per the germline V gene, CDR1 is SQVTM and CDR2 is ANQGSEA. V was trimmed by 5 bases and J by 4 bases, leaving 16 bases between them. CDR3 size: 14 residues. The CDR3 protein is CSVLGGSSADTQYF. In DNA, the CDR3 is TGCAGCGTTCTGGGAGGCTCAAGCGCAGATACGCAGTATTTT.

The chain combines TRBV19 with TRBJ1-5; D call uncertain. Germline V lookup: CDR1 LNHDA, CDR2 SQIVND (reference sequence). Trimming removed 1 base from V and 7 bases from J, with 11 bases in between. The CDR3 consists of 14 residues. CDR3 in DNA: TGTGCCAGTAGTATAGTGGCCTCGGGGCAGCCCCAGCATTTT. Its protein is CASSIVASGQPQHF.

This rearrangement joins TRBV7-9 to TRBJ1-6; D gene unclear. The V gene's germline CDR1 is SEHNR and CDR2 FQNEAQ (reference sequence). The CDR3 has 13 residues. Trimming shortened V by 2 bases and J by 5 bases, and 4 bases separated the two germline ends. The CDR3 bases are TGTGCCAGCAGCTTAAGCGATAATTCACCCCTCCACTTT. Protein: CASSLSDNSPLHF.

The V and J genes are TRBV4-2 and TRBJ2-2, with D hard to call. Trimming shortened V by 1 base and J by 6 bases, and 9 bases separated the two germline ends. There are 14 residues in the CDR3. In germline, CDR1 is LGHNA, CDR2 YNFKEQ. The DNA of the CDR3 is TGTGCCAGCAGCCAAGCCTTCTCGGCCGGGGAGCTGTTTTTT. Translating it yields CASSQAFSAGELFF.

This clone was counted a single time. CDR3 sequence: CSVTGAGNTIYF. CDR3 sequence (DNA): TGCAGCGTTACGGGGGCTGGAAACACCATATATTTT. V gene TRBV29-1 combines with J gene TRBJ1-3, with D tentatively TRBD1 (5 bases). Germline V gene sequence: CDR1 SQVTM, CDR2 ANQGSEA. The CDR3 extends over 12 amino acids. Trimming shortened V by 5 bases and J by 2 bases, and 7 bases separated the two germline ends.

The table lists this clone with a few counts. The V gene is TRBV28, the J gene TRBJ2-7; a possible D gene is TRBD1 (5 bases). The germline V and J ends were trimmed by 6 bases and 1 base, with 22 bases remaining between them. Germline loops: CDR1 MDHEN, CDR2 SYDVKM. The CDR3 is 17 amino acids. Here the CDR3 DNA reads TGTGCCAGCAGACCCCAAGGTGCAGGGATACCGTCCTACGAGCAGTACTTC. Encoded protein: CASRPQGAGIPSYEQYF. The variable domain in full, completed from reference TRBV28 and TRBJ2-7, reads DVKVTQSSRYLVKRTGEKVFLECVQDMDHENMFWYRQDPGLGLRLIYFSYDVKMKEKGDIPEGYSVSREKKERFSLILESASTNQTSMYLCASRPQGAGIPSYEQYFGPGTRLTVT.

The gene calls are TRBV7-2 and TRBJ2-1; perhaps TRBD1 as D (5 bases). V lost 0 bases and J lost 15, with 18 bases in between. The germline V gene has CDR1 SGHTA and CDR2 FQGNSA. This CDR3 region has 14 residues. This chain's CDR3 is CASSLAITGTARFF. The CDR3, as DNA: TGTGCCAGCAGCTTAGCGATTACAGGCACTGCGCGGTTCTTC. Complete variable domain (other parts from reference TRBV7-2 and TRBJ2-1): GAGVSQSPSNKVTEKGKDVELRCDPISGHTALYWYRQSLGQGLEFLIYFQGNSAPDKSGLPSDRFSAERTGGSVSTLTIQRTQQEDSAVYLCASSLAITGTARFFGPGTRLTVL.

This clone was recorded once. The genes are TRBV6-5 and TRBJ1-3, with 10 positions matching TRBD1. Unmatched junction bases numbered 2, after V lost 8 bases and J lost 1 base. Looked up from germline, CDR1 is MNHEY and CDR2 is SVGAGI. This CDR3 has 14 residues. Here the CDR3 DNA reads TGTGCCAGCCGACAGGGGGCATCTGGAAACACCATATATTTT. It specifies CASRQGASGNTIYF.

The V gene is TRBV6-5, the J gene TRBJ2-3; D not resolved. The CDR3 length is 16 residues. V was pared by 2 bases and J by 0 bases, with 12 bases between. CDR1 and CDR2 (germline): MNHEY, SVGAGI. CDR3: CASSYRFGVSTDTQYF. The CDR3 nucleotides read TGTGCCAGCAGTTACAGGTTCGGAGTTAGCACAGATACGCAGTATTTT.

The chain carries TRBV19 and TRBJ1-1; the D is unclear. V gave up 1 base and J gave up 4 bases, with 7 bases separating them. The CDR3 is 13 residues long. CDR1 is LNHDA and CDR2 is SQIVND in the germline V gene (reference sequence). CDR3 coding DNA: TGTGCCAGTAGTATAGTTAGAGGCACTGAAGCTTTCTTT. Residues: CASSIVRGTEAFF.

The count of this clone is one. This chain links TRBV19 with TRBJ2-1, with 9 bases matching TRBD2. With 6 bases clipped from V and 2 bases from J, the junction kept 5 bases outside the gene matches. Germline V gene lookup returns CDR1 LNHDA and CDR2 SQIVND (reference sequence). This CDR3 comprises 15 residues. As DNA, the CDR3 is TGTGCCAGTAGGGCTAGCGGGACCACCTACAATGAGCAGTTCTTC. Protein: CASRASGTTYNEQFF.